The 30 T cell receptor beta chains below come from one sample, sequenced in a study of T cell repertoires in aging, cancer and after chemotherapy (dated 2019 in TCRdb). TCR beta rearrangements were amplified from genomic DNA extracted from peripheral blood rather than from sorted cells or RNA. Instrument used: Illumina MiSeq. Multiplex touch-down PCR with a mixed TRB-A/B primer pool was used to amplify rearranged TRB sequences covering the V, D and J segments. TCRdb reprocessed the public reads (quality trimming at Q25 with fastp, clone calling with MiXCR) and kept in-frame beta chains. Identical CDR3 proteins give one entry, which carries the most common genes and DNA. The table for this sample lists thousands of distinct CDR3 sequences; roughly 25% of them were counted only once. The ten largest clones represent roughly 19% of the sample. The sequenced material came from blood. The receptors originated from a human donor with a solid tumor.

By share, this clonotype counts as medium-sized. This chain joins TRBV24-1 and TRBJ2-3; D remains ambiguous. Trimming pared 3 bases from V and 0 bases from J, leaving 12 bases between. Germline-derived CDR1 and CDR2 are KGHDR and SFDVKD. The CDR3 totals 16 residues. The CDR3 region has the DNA TGTGCCACCAGTGATCCGGACGGTTCTAGCACAGATACGCAGTATTTT. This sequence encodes CATSDPDGSSTDTQYF.

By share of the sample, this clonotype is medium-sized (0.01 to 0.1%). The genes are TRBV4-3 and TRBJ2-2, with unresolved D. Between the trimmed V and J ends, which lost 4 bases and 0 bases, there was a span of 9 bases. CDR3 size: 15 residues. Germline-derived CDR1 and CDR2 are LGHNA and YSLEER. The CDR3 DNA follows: TGCGCCAGCAGCCTTAGGGCTACGAACACCGGGGAGCTGTTTTTT. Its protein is CASSLRATNTGELFF.

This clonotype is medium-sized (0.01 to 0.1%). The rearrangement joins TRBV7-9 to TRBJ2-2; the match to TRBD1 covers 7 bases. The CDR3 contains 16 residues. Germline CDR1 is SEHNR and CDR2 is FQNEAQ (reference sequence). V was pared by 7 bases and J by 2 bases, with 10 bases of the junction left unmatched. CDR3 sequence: CASILTGQINTGELFF. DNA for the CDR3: TGTGCCAGCATCCTCACGGGACAGATAAACACCGGGGAGCTGTTTTTT.

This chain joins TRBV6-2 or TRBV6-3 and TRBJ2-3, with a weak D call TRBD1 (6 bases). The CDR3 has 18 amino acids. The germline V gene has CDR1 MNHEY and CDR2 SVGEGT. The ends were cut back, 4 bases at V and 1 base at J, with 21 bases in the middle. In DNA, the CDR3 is TGTGCCAGCAGTTTGGACCCAGGGGACGGGCTTGGCACAGATACGCAGTATTTT. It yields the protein CASSLDPGDGLGTDTQYF.

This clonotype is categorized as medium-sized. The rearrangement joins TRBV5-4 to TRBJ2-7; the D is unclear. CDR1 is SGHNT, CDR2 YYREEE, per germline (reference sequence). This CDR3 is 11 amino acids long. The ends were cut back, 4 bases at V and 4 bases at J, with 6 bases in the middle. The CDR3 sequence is CASSVRYEQYV. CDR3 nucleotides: TGTGCCAGCAGCGTAAGATACGAGCAGTACGTC.

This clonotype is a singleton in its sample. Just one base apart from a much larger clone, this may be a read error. The CDR3 loop is CASSWTSPEQSF. Here the CDR3 DNA reads TGTGCCAGCAGCTGGACTAGTCCCGAGCAGTCCTTC. The chain carries TRBV11-1 and TRBJ2-1; 7 bases are a match to TRBD2. Looked up from germline, CDR1 is SGHAT and CDR2 is FQDESV (reference sequence). There are 12 residues in the CDR3.

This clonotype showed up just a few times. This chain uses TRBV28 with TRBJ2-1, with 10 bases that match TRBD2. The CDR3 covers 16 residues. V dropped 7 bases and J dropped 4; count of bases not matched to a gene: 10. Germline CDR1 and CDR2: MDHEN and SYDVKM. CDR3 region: CASTLGVAGGYNEQFF. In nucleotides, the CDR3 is TGTGCCAGCACCCTGGGGGTAGCGGGAGGTTACAATGAGCAGTTCTTC.

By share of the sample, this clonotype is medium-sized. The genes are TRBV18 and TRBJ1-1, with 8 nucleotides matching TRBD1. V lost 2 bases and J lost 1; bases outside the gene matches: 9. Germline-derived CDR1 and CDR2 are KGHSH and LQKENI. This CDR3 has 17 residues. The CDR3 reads CASSPYAFDRGNTEAFF. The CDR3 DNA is TGTGCCAGCTCACCATACGCTTTCGACAGGGGGAACACTGAAGCTTTCTTT. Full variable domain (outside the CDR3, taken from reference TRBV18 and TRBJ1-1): NAGVMQNPRHLVRRRGQEARLRCSPMKGHSHVYWYRQLPEEGLKFMVYLQKENIIDESGMPKERFSAEFPKEGPSILRIQQVVRGDSAAYFCASSPYAFDRGNTEAFFGQGTRLTVV.

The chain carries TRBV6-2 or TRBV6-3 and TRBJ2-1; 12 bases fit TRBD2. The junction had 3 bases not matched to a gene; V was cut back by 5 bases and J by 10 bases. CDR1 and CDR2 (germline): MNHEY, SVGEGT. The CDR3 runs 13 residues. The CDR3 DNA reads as TGTGCCAGCAGTCGACTAGCGGGAGAGGAGCAGTTCTTC. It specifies CASSRLAGEEQFF.

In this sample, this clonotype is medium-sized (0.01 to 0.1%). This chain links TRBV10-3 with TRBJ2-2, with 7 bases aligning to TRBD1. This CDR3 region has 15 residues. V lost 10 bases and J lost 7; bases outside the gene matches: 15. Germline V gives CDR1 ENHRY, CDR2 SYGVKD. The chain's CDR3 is CATFDRERNSGELFF. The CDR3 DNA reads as TGTGCCACCTTCGACAGGGAGCGGAATAGCGGGGAGCTGTTTTTT.

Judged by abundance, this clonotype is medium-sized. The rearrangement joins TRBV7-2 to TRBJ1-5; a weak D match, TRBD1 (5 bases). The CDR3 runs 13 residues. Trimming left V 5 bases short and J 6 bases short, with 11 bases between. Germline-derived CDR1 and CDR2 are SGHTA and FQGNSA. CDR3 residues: CASSPRGAQPQHF. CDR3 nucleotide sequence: TGTGCCAGCAGCCCACGAGGGGCTCAGCCCCAGCATTTT.

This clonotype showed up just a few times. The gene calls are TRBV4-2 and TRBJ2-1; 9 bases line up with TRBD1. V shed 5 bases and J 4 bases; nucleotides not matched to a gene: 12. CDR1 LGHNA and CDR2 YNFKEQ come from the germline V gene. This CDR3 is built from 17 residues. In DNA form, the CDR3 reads TGTGCCAGCAGCTTTAACCCGGGACAGGGAGAATACAATGAGCAGTTCTTC. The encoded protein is CASSFNPGQGEYNEQFF.

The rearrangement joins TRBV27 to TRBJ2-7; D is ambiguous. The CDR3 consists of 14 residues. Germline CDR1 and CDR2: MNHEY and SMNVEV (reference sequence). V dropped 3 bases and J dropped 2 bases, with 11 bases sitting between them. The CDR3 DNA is TGTGCCAGCAGTTTTATTGGCGCCGCCTACGAGCAGTACTTC. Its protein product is CASSFIGAAYEQYF.

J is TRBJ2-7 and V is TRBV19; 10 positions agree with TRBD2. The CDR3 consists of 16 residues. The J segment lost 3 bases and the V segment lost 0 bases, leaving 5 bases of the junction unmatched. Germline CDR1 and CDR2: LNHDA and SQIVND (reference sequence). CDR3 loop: CASSIDGASGSYEQYF. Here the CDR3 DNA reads TGTGCCAGTAGTATAGATGGAGCTAGCGGGAGCTACGAGCAGTACTTC. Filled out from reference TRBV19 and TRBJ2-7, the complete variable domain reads DGGITQSPKYLFRKEGQNVTLSCEQNLNHDAMYWYRQDPGQGLRLIYYSQIVNDFQKGDIAEGYSVSREKKESFPLTVTSAQKNPTAFYLCASSIDGASGSYEQYFGPGTRLTVT.

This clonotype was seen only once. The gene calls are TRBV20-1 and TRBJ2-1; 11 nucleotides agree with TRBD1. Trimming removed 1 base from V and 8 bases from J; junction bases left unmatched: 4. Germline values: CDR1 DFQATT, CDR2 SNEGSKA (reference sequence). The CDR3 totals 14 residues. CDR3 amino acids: CSARVGQGVYEQFF. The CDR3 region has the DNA TGCAGTGCTAGAGTGGGACAGGGGGTTTATGAGCAGTTCTTC.

The CDR3 loop is CASSDTGQVIYGYTF. The CDR3 bases are TGTGCCAGTAGTGATACCGGACAGGTTATCTATGGCTACACCTTC. The rearrangement uses TRBV19 and TRBJ1-2, with TRBD1 matching 7 bases. From germline, CDR1 is LNHDA and CDR2 SQIVND (reference sequence). The junction had 10 bases not matched to a gene; V was cut back by 5 bases and J by 4 bases. The CDR3 totals 15 residues.

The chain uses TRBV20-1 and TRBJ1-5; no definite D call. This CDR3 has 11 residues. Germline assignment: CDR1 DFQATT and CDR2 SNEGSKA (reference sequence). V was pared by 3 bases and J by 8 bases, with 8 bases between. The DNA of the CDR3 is TGCAGTGCTAGCGGTGTGGAGCCCCAGCATTTT. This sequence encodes CSASGVEPQHF.

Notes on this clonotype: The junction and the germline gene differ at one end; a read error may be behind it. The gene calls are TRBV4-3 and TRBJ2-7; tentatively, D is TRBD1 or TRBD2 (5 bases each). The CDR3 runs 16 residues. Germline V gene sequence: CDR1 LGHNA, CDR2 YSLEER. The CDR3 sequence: CASSQGASLTSYEQYF. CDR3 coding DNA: TGTGCCAGCAGCCAAGGGGCTAGCTTGACCTCCTACGAGCAGTACTTC.

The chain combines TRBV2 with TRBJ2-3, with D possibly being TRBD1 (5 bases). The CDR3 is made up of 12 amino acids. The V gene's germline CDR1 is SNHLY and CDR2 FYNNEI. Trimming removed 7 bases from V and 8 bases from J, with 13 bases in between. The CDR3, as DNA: TGTGCCAGCAAGTTGGGTGGGGCTACGCAGTATTTT. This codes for CASKLGGATQYF.

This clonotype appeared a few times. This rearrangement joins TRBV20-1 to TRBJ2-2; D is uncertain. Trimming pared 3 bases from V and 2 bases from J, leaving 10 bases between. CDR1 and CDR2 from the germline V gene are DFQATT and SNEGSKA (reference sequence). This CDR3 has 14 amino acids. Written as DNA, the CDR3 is TGCAGTGCTAGTCTGGGCGGCAACACCGGGGAGCTGTTTTTT. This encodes CSASLGGNTGELFF.

CDR3: CSARVGTGRTDTQYF. In nucleotides, the CDR3 is TGCAGTGCTAGAGTTGGGACAGGGCGCACAGATACGCAGTATTTT. The chain links TRBV20-1 to TRBJ2-3, with 9 positions matching TRBD1. Germline V gene lookup returns CDR1 DFQATT and CDR2 SNEGSKA (reference sequence). The junction had 3 bases not matched to a gene; V was cut back by 1 base and J by 1 base. The CDR3 totals 15 residues.

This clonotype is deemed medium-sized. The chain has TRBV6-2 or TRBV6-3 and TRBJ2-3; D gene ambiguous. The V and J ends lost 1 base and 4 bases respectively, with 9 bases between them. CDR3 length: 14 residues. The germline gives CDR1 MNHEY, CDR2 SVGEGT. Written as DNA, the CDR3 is TGTGCCAGCAGTTACTATTCAGCAGCAGATACGCAGTATTTT. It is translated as CASSYYSAADTQYF.

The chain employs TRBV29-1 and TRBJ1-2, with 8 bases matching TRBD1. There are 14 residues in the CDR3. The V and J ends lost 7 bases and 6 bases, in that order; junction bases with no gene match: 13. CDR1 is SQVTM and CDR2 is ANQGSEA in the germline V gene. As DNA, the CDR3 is TGCAGCGCTAAAGAACAGGGGGAACCTGATGGCTACACCTTC. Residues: CSAKEQGEPDGYTF.

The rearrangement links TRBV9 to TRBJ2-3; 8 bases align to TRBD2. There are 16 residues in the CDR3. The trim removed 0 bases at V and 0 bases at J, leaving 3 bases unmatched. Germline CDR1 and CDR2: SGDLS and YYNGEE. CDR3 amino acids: CASSVVASGSTDTQYF. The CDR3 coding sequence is TGTGCCAGCAGCGTAGTAGCTAGCGGGAGCACAGATACGCAGTATTTT.

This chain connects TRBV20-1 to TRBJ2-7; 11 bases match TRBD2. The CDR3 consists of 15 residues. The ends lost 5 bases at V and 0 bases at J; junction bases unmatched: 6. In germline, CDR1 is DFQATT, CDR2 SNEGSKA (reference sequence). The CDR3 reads CSAGTSGSSSYEQYF. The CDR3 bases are TGCAGTGCTGGGACTAGCGGATCGAGCTCCTACGAGCAGTACTTC.

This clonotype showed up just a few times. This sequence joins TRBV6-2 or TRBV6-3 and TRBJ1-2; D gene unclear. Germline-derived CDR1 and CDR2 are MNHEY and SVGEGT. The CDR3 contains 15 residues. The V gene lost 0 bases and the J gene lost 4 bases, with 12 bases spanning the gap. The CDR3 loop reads CASSYSTDTFYGYTF. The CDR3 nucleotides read TGTGCCAGCAGTTACTCAACCGACACCTTCTATGGCTACACCTTC.

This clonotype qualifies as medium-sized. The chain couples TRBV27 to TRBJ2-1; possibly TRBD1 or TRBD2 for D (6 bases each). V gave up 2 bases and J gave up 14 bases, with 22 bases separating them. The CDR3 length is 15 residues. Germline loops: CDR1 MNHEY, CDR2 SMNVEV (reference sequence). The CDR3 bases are TGTGCCAGCAGTTTAAACTCCGACATCAGGAGGGGGGAGTTCTTC. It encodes CASSLNSDIRRGEFF.

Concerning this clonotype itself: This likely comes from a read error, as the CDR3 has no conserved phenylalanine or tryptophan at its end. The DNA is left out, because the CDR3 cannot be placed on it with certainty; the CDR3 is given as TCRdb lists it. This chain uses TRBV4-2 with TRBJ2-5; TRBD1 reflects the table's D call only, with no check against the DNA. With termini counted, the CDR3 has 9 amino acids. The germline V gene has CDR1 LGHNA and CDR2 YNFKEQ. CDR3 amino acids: CASSLPIPG.

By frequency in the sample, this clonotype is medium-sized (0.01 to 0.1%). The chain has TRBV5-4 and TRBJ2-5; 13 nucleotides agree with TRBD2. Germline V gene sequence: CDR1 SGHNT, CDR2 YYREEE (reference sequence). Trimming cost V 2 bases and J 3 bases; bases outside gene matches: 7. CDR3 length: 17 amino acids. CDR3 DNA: TGTGCCAGCAGCTTACCGGGACTAGCGGGAAAAAAAGAGACCCAGTACTTC. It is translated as CASSLPGLAGKKETQYF.

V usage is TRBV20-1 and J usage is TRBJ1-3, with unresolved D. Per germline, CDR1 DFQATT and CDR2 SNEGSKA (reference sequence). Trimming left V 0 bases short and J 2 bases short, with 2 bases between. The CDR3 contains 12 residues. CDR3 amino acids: CSAREAGNTIYF. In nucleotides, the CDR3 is TGCAGTGCTAGAGAAGCTGGAAACACCATATATTTT.